This TCR beta chain was identified during a study of T cells in Graves' hyperthyroidism and ophthalmopathy. At the level of the study: Peripheral blood was collected at initial diagnosis, before any treatment.

For ophthalmopathy patients, the Clinical Activity Score was at least 3 and the NOSPECS grade at least 4; duration was under 3 months. Study-level results: Stable hyperthyroidism was told apart from ophthalmopathy by a model built on 13 V-J features. The model's output predicted ophthalmopathy at a median of roughly 6 months prior to onset.

A word on this clonotype: No antigen is known for it.

There were TCR beta CDR3 regions amplified from RNA transcripts. Primed by the HTBI set, a first-round RT-PCR was run on the TCR CDR3. TCRdb reprocessed the multiplex PCR reads with MiXCR, giving one entry per CDR3 protein. The sample has around 600,000 distinct CDR3 sequences, roughly 15% seen once; the top ten hold around 3.5%. The V gene's germline CDR1 is MDHEN and CDR2 SYDVKM. V was shortened by 2 bases and J by 10 bases, with 9 bases between the two germline ends. The CDR3 is made up of 12 amino acids. The receptor was isolated from a woman in her thirties or forties with Graves' ophthalmopathy. The material sequenced was blood. The rearrangement joins TRBV28 to TRBJ2-1, with D hard to call. CDR3 in DNA: TGTGCCAGCAGTTTAGGTCTAAAAGAGCAGTTCTTC. Protein product: CASSLGLKEQFF.